Listed here are 14 T cell receptor beta chains from one sample, sequenced in a study of blood T cells in healthy people across ages. Combining a sample-barcoded 5' primer with a J-beta primer mix, a second PCR ran for 7 to 11 cycles. TCRdb ran MiXCR on the 5' RACE reads and lists one entry per CDR3 protein. The table records roughly 930,000 distinct CDR3 sequences, about 48% of them present only once. Sequenced material: blood. The receptors were gathered from a man aged 25-45 years in good health.

This chain uses TRBV28 with TRBJ2-7; 7 nucleotides match TRBD2. The CDR3 has 16 amino acids. V gave up 4 bases and J gave up 2 bases; unmatched junction bases: 11. The germline V gene has CDR1 MDHEN and CDR2 SYDVKM. CDR3 sequence: CASSSPRLALTYEQYF. The CDR3 DNA reads TGTGCCAGCAGTTCTCCTAGACTAGCTCTTACCTACGAGCAGTACTTC.

The V gene is TRBV2, the J gene TRBJ2-3; 8 bases are shared with TRBD2. The germline V gene has CDR1 SNHLY and CDR2 FYNNEI. The V segment lost 11 bases and the J segment 1 base; nucleotides outside the gene matches: 8. This CDR3 spans 14 amino acids. For the CDR3, the DNA is TGTGCCGGGTCCCGGGGGGGAGGCACAGATACGCAGTATTTT. Amino acid sequence: CAGSRGGGTDTQYF.

This chain links TRBV6-2 or TRBV6-3 with TRBJ2-5; tentatively, D is TRBD2 (5 bases). The end of the DNA is better explained by TRBJ2-7, so the J call may be wrong. The V gene's germline CDR1 is MNHEY and CDR2 SVGEGT. The CDR3 spans 11 residues. The chain's CDR3 is CASSRGYEQYV. Written as DNA, the CDR3 is TGTGCCAGCAGCCGGGGATACGAGCAGTACGTC.

The chain has TRBV24-1 and TRBJ1-2; TRBD1 matches at 10 bases. There are 15 residues in the CDR3. CDR1 and CDR2 from the germline V gene are KGHDR and SFDVKD. After removal of 4 bases from V and 3 bases from J, the junction contained 4 bases not matched to a gene. The CDR3 region is CATSDPTGGYYGYTF. The CDR3 nucleotides are TGTGCCACCAGTGACCCGACAGGGGGCTACTATGGCTACACCTTC.

On this clonotype: A far bigger clonotype differs at one base, so this is likely a read error. V gene TRBV4-1 combines with J gene TRBJ2-7; D unclear. This CDR3 is 13 amino acids long. Germline-derived CDR1 and CDR2 are MGHRA and YSYEKL. The CDR3 region is CANSQDRAYEQYF. The CDR3 DNA reads TGCGCCAACAGCCAAGATAGGGCCTACGAGCAGTACTTC.

This clonotype was seen a handful of times. The rearrangement uses TRBV29-1 and TRBJ2-3; D perhaps matches TRBD2 (6 bases). Germline V gene lookup returns CDR1 SQVTM and CDR2 ANQGSEA. The CDR3 runs to 13 residues. Trimming took 6 bases from V and 0 from J, leaving 10 bases between them. The chain's CDR3 is CSVLGGSTDTQYF. CDR3 sequence (DNA): TGCAGCGTGCTGGGGGGAAGCACAGATACGCAGTATTTT.

The rearrangement joins TRBV3-1 to TRBJ1-2; the D is unclear. The germline gives CDR1 LGHDT, CDR2 YNNKEL (reference sequence). V was shortened by 4 bases and J by 6 bases, with 15 bases between the two germline ends. CDR3 length equals 14 residues. The DNA of the CDR3 is TGTGCCAGCAGCCTCGTTGGGGTCGGCCATGGCTACACCTTC. Its translation is CASSLVGVGHGYTF.

The chain is built from TRBV2 and TRBJ2-1, with TRBD1 matching 7 bases. The CDR3 is made up of 14 amino acids. Losses at the gene ends were 6 bases for V and 1 base for J; bases not matched to a gene: 3. Looked up from germline, CDR1 is SNHLY and CDR2 is FYNNEI. CDR3 sequence: CASSEQGSYNEQFF. CDR3 DNA sequence: TGTGCCAGCAGCGAACAGGGGTCCTACAATGAGCAGTTCTTC. Using reference TRBV2 and TRBJ2-1 for the parts outside the CDR3, the full variable domain is EPEVTQTPSHQVTQMGQEVILRCVPISNHLYFYWYRQILGQKVEFLVSFYNNEISEKSEIFDDQFSVERPDGSNFTLKIRSTKLEDSAMYFCASSEQGSYNEQFFGPGTRLTVL.

This clonotype was seen a handful of times. The chain combines TRBV7-2 with TRBJ1-6, with D unclear. Per the germline V gene, CDR1 is SGHTA and CDR2 is FQGNSA. Trimming shortened V by 8 bases and J by 4 bases, and 6 bases separated the two germline ends. This CDR3 is built from 12 residues. The CDR3 nucleotides read TGTGCCAGCGGAGTTTATAATTCACCCCTCCACTTT. Protein: CASGVYNSPLHF.

The rearrangement links TRBV7-2 to TRBJ2-3; 8 nucleotides match TRBD2. From germline, CDR1 is SGHTA and CDR2 FQGNSA. After removal of 5 bases from V and 3 bases from J, the junction contained 10 bases not matched to a gene. The CDR3 is 16 residues long. Here the CDR3 reads CASSGGGGGLTDTQYF. CDR3 in DNA: TGTGCCAGCAGCGGGGGGGGCGGGGGGTTAACAGATACGCAGTATTTT.

This clonotype has a handful of counts. The V and J genes are TRBV7-2 and TRBJ1-2; TRBD1 might be the D (5 bases). Germline-derived CDR1 and CDR2 are SGHTA and FQGNSA. With 1 base removed from V and 5 bases from J, the gap between germline ends came to 8 bases. The CDR3 runs to 13 residues. The CDR3, as DNA: TGTGCCAGCAGCTTAGGTCGGACATATGGCTACACCTTC. Amino acid sequence: CASSLGRTYGYTF.

Worth noting for this clonotype: The junction shows a germline mismatch at one end, possibly a read error. The chain has TRBV28 and TRBJ2-3, with 8 bases aligning to TRBD2. There are 15 residues in the CDR3. CDR1 MDHEN and CDR2 SYDVKM come from the germline V gene. CDR3 sequence (DNA): TGTGCCAACAGTTCCTCGGGGGGGCATTCAGATACGCAGTATTTT. Translating gives CANSSSGGHSDTQYF.

The CDR3, as DNA: TGCGCCAGCAGCTTGGAAGGGACTAGCGGGGGGTATACGCAGTATTTT. Translation gives CASSLEGTSGGYTQYF. The genes are TRBV5-1 and TRBJ2-3; the match to TRBD2 covers 15 bases. The ends lost 0 bases at V and 7 bases at J; junction bases unmatched: 3. The germline V gene encodes CDR1 SGHRS and CDR2 YFSETQ. This CDR3 has 16 residues.

The chain carries TRBV5-1 and TRBJ1-1, with D possibly matching TRBD1 (5 bases). Trimming shortened V by 5 bases and J by 6 bases, and 20 bases separated the two germline ends. The CDR3 sequence is 15 residues long. Germline lookup yields CDR1 SGHRS and CDR2 YFSETQ. CDR3 loop: CASSRAEGISSEAFF. CDR3 DNA: TGCGCCAGCAGTCGGGCGGAGGGGATAAGCTCTGAAGCTTTCTTT.